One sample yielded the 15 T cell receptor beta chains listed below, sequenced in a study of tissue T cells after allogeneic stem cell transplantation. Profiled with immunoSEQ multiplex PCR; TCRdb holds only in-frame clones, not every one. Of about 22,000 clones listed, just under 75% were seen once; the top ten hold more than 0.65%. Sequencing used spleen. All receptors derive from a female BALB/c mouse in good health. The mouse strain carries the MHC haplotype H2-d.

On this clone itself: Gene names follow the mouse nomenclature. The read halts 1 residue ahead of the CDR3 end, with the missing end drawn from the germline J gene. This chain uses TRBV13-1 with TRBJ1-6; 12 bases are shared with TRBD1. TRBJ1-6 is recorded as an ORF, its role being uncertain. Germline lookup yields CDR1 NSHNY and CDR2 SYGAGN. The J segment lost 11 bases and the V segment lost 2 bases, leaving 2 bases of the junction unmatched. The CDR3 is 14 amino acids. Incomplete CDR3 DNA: TGTGCCAGCAGTGAGGGACAGGGGGCGACGCCCCTCTAC. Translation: CASSEGQGATPLY. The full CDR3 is CASSEGQGATPLYF.

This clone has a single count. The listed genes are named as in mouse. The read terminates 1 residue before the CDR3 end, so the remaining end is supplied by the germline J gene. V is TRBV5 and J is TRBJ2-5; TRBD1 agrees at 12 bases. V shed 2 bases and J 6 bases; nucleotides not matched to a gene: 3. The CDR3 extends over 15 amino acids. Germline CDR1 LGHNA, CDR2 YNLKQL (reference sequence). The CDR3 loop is CASSQRDRGQDTQYF. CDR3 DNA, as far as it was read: TGTGCCAGCAGCCAAAGGGACAGGGGGCAGGACACCCAGTAC.

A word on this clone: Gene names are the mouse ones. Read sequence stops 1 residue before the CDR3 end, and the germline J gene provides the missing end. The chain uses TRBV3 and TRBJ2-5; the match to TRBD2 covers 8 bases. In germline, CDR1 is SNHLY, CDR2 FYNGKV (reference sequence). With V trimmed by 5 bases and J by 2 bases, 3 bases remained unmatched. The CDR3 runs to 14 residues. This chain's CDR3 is CASSPGLGQDTQYF. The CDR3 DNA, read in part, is TGTGCCAGCAGCCCCGGACTGGGCCAAGACACCCAGTAC.

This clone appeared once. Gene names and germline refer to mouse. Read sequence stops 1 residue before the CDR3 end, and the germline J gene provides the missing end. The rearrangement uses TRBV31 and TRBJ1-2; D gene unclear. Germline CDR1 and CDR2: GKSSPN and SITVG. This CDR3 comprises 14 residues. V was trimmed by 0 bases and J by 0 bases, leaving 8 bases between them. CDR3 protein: CAWSLGLSNSDYTF. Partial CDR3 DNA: TGTGCCTGGAGTCTAGGACTTTCAAACTCCGACTACACC.

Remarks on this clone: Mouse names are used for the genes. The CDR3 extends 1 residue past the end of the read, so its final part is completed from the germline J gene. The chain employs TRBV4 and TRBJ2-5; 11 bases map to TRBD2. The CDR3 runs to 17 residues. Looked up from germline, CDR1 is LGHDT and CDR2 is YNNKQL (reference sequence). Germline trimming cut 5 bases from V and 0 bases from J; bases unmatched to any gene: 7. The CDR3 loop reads CASSPETGGGNQDTQYF. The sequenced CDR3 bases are TGTGCCAGCAGCCCCGAGACTGGGGGGGGGAACCAAGACACCCAGTAC. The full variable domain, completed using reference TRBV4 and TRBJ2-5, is ETAVFQTPNYHVTQVGNEVSFNCKQTLGHDTMYWYKQDSKKLLKIMFSYNNKQLIVNETVPRRFSPQSSDKAHLNLRIKSVEPEDSAVYLCASSPETGGGNQDTQYFGPGTRLLVL.

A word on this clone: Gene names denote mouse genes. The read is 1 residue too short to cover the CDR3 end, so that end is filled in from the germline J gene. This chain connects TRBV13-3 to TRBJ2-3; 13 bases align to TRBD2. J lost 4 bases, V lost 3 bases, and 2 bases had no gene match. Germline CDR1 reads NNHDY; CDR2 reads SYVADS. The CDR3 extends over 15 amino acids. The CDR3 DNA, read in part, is TGTGCCAGCAGTGGGACTGGGGGGGCGCCAGAAACGCTGTAT. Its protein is CASSGTGGAPETLY. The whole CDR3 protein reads CASSGTGGAPETLYF.

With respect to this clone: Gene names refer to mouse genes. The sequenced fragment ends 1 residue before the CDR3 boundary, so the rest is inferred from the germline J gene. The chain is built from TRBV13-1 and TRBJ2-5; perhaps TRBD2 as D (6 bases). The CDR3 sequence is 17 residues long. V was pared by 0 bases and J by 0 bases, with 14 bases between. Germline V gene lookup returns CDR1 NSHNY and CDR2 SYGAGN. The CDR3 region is CASSDGVWGYNQDTQYF. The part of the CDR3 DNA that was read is TGTGCCAGCAGTGATGGGGTCTGGGGATATAACCAAGACACCCAGTAC.

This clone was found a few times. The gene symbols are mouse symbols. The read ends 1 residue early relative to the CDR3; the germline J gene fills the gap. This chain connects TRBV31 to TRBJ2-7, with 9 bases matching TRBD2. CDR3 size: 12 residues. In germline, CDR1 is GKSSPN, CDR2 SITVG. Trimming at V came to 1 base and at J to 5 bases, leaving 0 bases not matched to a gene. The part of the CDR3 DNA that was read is TGTGCCTGGAGTCCTGGGGGGGATGAACAGTAC. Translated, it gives CAWSPGGDEQY. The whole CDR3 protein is CAWSPGGDEQYF.

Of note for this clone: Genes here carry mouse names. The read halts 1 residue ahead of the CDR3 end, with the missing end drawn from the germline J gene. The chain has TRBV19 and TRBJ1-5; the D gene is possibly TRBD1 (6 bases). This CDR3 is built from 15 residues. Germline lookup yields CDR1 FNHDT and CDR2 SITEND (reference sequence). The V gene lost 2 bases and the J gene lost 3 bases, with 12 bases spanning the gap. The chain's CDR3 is CASSMGGAGNQAPLF. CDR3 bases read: TGTGCCAGCAGTATGGGGGGGGCTGGCAACCAGGCTCCGCTT.

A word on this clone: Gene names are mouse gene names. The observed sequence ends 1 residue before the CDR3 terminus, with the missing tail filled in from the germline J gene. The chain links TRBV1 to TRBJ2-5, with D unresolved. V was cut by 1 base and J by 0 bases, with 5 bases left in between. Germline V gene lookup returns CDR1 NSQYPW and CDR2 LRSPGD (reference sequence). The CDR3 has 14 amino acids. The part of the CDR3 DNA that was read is TGCACCTGCAGTGCAGCTACTAACCAAGACACCCAGTAC. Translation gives CTCSAATNQDTQY. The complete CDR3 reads CTCSAATNQDTQYF.

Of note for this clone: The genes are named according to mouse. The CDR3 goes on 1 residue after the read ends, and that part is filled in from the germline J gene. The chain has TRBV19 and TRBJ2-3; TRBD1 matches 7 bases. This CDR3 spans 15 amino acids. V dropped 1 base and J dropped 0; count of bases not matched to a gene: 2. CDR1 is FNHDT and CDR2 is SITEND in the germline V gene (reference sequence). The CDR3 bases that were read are TGTGCCAGCAGTATAACAGGGGCTAGTGCAGAAACGCTGTAT. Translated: CASSITGASAETLY. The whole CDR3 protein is CASSITGASAETLYF.

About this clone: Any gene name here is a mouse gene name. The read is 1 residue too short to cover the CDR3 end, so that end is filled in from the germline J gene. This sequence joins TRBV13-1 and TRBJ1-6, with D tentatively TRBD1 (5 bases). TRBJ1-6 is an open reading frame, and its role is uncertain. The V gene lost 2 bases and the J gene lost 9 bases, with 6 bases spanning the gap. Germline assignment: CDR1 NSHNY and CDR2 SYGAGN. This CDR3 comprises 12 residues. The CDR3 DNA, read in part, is TGTGCCAGCAGTGAGAGGGGTTCGCCCCTCTAC. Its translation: CASSERGSPLY. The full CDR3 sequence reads CASSERGSPLYF.

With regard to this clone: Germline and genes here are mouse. Incomplete CDR3 DNA: TGTGCCAGCATCCGGGAAACAAACACAGAAGTCTTC. This translates into CASIRETNTEVF. The whole CDR3 region reads CASIRETNTEVFF. The chain recombines TRBV19 with TRBJ1-1; D not resolved. From the germline J gene comes the end of the CDR3, since the read stops 1 residue before it. This CDR3 contains 13 residues. Germline values: CDR1 FNHDT, CDR2 SITEND (reference sequence). Trimming removed 6 bases from V and 0 bases from J, with 9 bases in between.

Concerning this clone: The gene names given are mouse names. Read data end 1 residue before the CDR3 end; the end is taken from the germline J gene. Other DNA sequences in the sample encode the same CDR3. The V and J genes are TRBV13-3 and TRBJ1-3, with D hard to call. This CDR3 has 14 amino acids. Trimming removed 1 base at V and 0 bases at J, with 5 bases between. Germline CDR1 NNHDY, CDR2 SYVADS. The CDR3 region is CASSDSNSGNTLYF. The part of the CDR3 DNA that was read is TGTGCCAGCAGTGATTCGAATTCTGGAAATACGCTCTAT.

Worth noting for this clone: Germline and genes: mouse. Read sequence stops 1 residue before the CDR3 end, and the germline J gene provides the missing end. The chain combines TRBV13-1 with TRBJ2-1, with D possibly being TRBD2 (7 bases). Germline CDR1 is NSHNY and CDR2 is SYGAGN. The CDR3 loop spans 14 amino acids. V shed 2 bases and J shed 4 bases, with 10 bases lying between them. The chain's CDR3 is CASSDWGRYAEQFF. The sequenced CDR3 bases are TGTGCCAGCAGTGACTGGGGGCGGTATGCTGAGCAGTTC.